These 8 T cell receptor beta chains came from one sample sequenced in a study of OX40 agonist ivuxolimab in advanced cancers. The method was immunoSEQ multiplex PCR; TCRdb's version includes in-frame clones alone and lacks a portion of them. Of about 50,000 clones listed, around 84% are singletons. The sequencing used CD4+ or CD8+ T cells sorted from blood, collected in a trial of the OX40 agonist ivuxolimab. The source of these receptors is an adult with an advanced solid tumor such as melanoma, head and neck, liver or kidney cancer.

This clone turned up a few times. The chain carries TRBV10-1 and TRBJ2-2; D may be TRBD1 (6 bases). The CDR3 totals 14 residues. CDR1 WNHNN and CDR2 SYGVQD come from the germline V gene (reference sequence). Trimming shortened V by 6 bases and J by 0 bases, and 8 bases separated the two germline ends. The CDR3 DNA follows: TGCGCCAGCAGAGGACAGCCGAACACCGGGGAGCTGTTTTTT. It codes for CASRGQPNTGELFF.

V usage is TRBV6-6 and J usage is TRBJ2-7; 9 bases align to TRBD2. Per the germline V gene, CDR1 is MNHNY and CDR2 is SVGAGI (reference sequence). J gave up 3 bases and V 6 bases, and 6 bases lay outside the gene matches. The length of the CDR3 is 14 residues. CDR3 amino acids: CASSPLAGNYEQYF. CDR3 nucleotide sequence: TGTGCCAGCAGCCCACTAGCGGGCAACTACGAGCAGTACTTC.

This chain connects TRBV5-1 to TRBJ2-1, with 10 positions matching TRBD2. CDR1 is SGHRS, CDR2 YFSETQ, per germline. The CDR3 totals 19 residues. The V segment lost 1 base and the J segment 3 bases; nucleotides outside the gene matches: 13. In DNA, the CDR3 is TGCGCCAGCAGCTTGTTGTCTCCTAGCGGGGGACAATTCTACAATGAGCAGTTCTTC. Translation gives CASSLLSPSGGQFYNEQFF.

V and J are TRBV7-2 and TRBJ2-7, with TRBD2 identical over 10 bases. The CDR3 spans 14 residues. CDR1 is SGHTA and CDR2 is FQGNSA in the germline V gene. V lost 1 base to trimming and J lost 3 bases; unmatched junction nucleotides: 0. CDR3 coding DNA: TGTGCCAGCAGCTTAGAGCGGGAGGGCTACGAGCAGTACTTC. This codes for CASSLEREGYEQYF.

The gene calls are TRBV9 and TRBJ1-2, with TRBD1 matching 8 bases. The CDR3 extends over 15 amino acids. V shed 3 bases, J shed 0 bases, and the junction held 4 bases outside the gene matches. CDR1 is SGDLS, CDR2 YYNGEE, per germline. This CDR3 reads CASSGDRKPNYGYTF. Written as DNA, the CDR3 is TGTGCCAGCAGCGGGGACAGGAAACCTAACTATGGCTACACCTTC.

This chain uses TRBV14 with TRBJ1-2, with TRBD1 matching 8 bases. Germline CDR1 reads SGHDN; CDR2 reads FVKESK. The CDR3 length is 17 residues. The junction had 9 bases not matched to a gene; V was cut back by 1 base and J by 2 bases. CDR3 DNA sequence: TGTGCCAGCAGCCAAGGGTTTCAGGGGGCGCGGAACTATGGCTACACCTTC. It codes for CASSQGFQGARNYGYTF.

V gene TRBV11-2 combines with J gene TRBJ1-1, with unresolved D. Germline lookup yields CDR1 SGHAT and CDR2 FQNNGV. This CDR3 has 13 amino acids. The ends were cut back, 5 bases at V and 4 bases at J, with 11 bases in the middle. CDR3 DNA sequence: TGTGCCAGCAGCCCCGAAGTCCGCACTGAAGCTTTCTTT. It is translated as CASSPEVRTEAFF.

The genes are TRBV9 and TRBJ2-1; the D gene is possibly TRBD2 (5 bases). The CDR3 sequence is 18 residues long. V gave up 0 bases and J gave up 5 bases, with 21 bases separating them. Germline V gene data show CDR1 as SGDLS and CDR2 as YYNGEE. The CDR3 sequence: CASSVGVSLARANNEQFF. The DNA for the CDR3 is TGTGCCAGCAGCGTAGGAGTGAGCTTAGCGAGAGCAAACAATGAGCAGTTCTTC.